Listed below are T cell receptor beta chains from one sample, sequenced in a study of blood T cell repertoires in COVID-19. Data came from immunoSEQ multiplex PCR; TCRdb stores just in-frame clones and leaves some out. This table has approximately 130,000 clones, around 76% appearing once. Sequenced material: peripheral blood. These receptor sequences come from a human donor in a cohort sampled during active COVID-19. CDR3s include the opening cysteine and the closing phenylalanine or tryptophan. The order of the fields is J gene, clone size, D gene, V gene, CDR3 DNA, CDR3 protein. The D gene is left open where the match is weak. Size is stated for part of the rows, as once, few or many counts, or as a class when the clone is expanded.

j_call: TRBJ2-7; clone_size: -; d_call: -; v_call: TRBV4-1; cdr3_nt: TGCGCCAGCAGCCAAGGATACGACAGGTCCTACGAGCAGTACTTC; cdr3_aa: CASSQGYDRSYEQYF
j_call: TRBJ2-7; clone_size: -; d_call: -; v_call: TRBV6-1; cdr3_nt: TGTGCCAGCAGTGAAGTAACTCTCCCCCGACAGTACTTC; cdr3_aa: CASSEVTLPRQYF
j_call: TRBJ2-7; clone_size: -; d_call: -; v_call: TRBV6-5; cdr3_nt: TGTGCCAGCAGTTCTCCCCTGGAGGGATACGTTCAGTACTTC; cdr3_aa: CASSSPLEGYVQYF
j_call: TRBJ2-7; clone_size: -; d_call: TRBD1; v_call: TRBV2; cdr3_nt: TGTGCCAGCAGTAGACAGGGGAGCTCCTACGAGCAGTACTTC; cdr3_aa: CASSRQGSSYEQYF
j_call: TRBJ2-7; clone_size: -; d_call: TRBD2; v_call: TRBV5-1; cdr3_nt: TGCGCCAGCAGCGCCCCACCCGGGACTAGCGGGGGGCCAGGCTACGAGCAGTACTTC; cdr3_aa: CASSAPPGTSGGPGYEQYF
j_call: TRBJ1-5; clone_size: -; d_call: -; v_call: TRBV24-1; cdr3_nt: TGTGCCACGCGGGACGGATATAGCAATCAGCCCCAGCATTTT; cdr3_aa: CATRDGYSNQPQHF
j_call: TRBJ2-7; clone_size: -; d_call: TRBD1; v_call: TRBV18; cdr3_nt: TGTGCCAGCTCACCGGGGACAGGGGCAGGGTACGAGCAGTACTTC; cdr3_aa: CASSPGTGAGYEQYF
j_call: TRBJ1-6; clone_size: -; d_call: -; v_call: TRBV2; cdr3_nt: TGTGCCAGCAGTACAGGGAGCTCCTATAATTCACCCCTCCACTTT; cdr3_aa: CASSTGSSYNSPLHF
j_call: TRBJ2-1; clone_size: -; d_call: TRBD1; v_call: TRBV6-2/TRBV6-3; cdr3_nt: TGTGCCAGCAGTTACGATCAGGGGGCGCCGTGGGAAAGCTCCTACAATGAGCAGTTCTTC; cdr3_aa: CASSYDQGAPWESSYNEQFF
j_call: TRBJ1-1; clone_size: -; d_call: -; v_call: TRBV29-1; cdr3_nt: TGCAGCGTTAATTTGTCGGGTGACACTGAAGCTTTCTTT; cdr3_aa: CSVNLSGDTEAFF
j_call: TRBJ2-5; clone_size: -; d_call: TRBD2; v_call: TRBV5-5; cdr3_nt: TGTGCCAGCAGCTTGCTAGCGGGGGGTGGAGAGACCCAGTACTTC; cdr3_aa: CASSLLAGGGETQYF
j_call: TRBJ1-2; clone_size: -; d_call: -; v_call: TRBV30; cdr3_nt: TGTGCCTGGAGTGTACGGCGGCTTAACTATGGCTACACCTTC; cdr3_aa: CAWSVRRLNYGYTF
j_call: TRBJ2-1; clone_size: -; d_call: TRBD2; v_call: TRBV7-8; cdr3_nt: TGTGCCAGCAGCTTAAATAGCGGGGGGTTTTACAATGAGCAGTTCTTC; cdr3_aa: CASSLNSGGFYNEQFF
j_call: TRBJ2-7; clone_size: -; d_call: TRBD1; v_call: TRBV18; cdr3_nt: TGTGCCAGCTCACCAGGGACAGGGGGCTACGAGCAGTACTTC; cdr3_aa: CASSPGTGGYEQYF
j_call: TRBJ2-3; clone_size: -; d_call: TRBD2; v_call: TRBV2; cdr3_nt: TGTGCCAGCAGGCAAGGACTAGCGGGGGATACGCAGTATTTT; cdr3_aa: CASRQGLAGDTQYF
j_call: TRBJ1-5; clone_size: few; d_call: -; v_call: TRBV2; cdr3_nt: TGTGCCAGCAGTGGGAGGACAGTTATAGCCAATCAGCCCCAGCATTTT; cdr3_aa: CASSGRTVIANQPQHF
j_call: TRBJ2-5; clone_size: -; d_call: TRBD2; v_call: TRBV4-2; cdr3_nt: TGTGCCAGCAGCCAAGCCGCCGGGACTACACAAGAGACCCAGTACTTC; cdr3_aa: CASSQAAGTTQETQYF
j_call: TRBJ2-2; clone_size: once; d_call: TRBD2; v_call: TRBV5-1; cdr3_nt: TGCGCCAGCAGCCCCGCACCCCTGACTAGCTTTAACACCGGGGAGCTGTTTTTT; cdr3_aa: CASSPAPLTSFNTGELFF
j_call: TRBJ2-7; clone_size: -; d_call: TRBD2; v_call: TRBV5-5; cdr3_nt: TGTGCCAGCAGCCCCCTCGGGAGGCCAGCCGACGAGCAGTACTTC; cdr3_aa: CASSPLGRPADEQYF
j_call: TRBJ1-1; clone_size: -; d_call: -; v_call: TRBV6-5; cdr3_nt: TGTGCCAGCAACAACGGGGGTACTGAAGCTTTCTTT; cdr3_aa: CASNNGGTEAFF
j_call: TRBJ2-2; clone_size: few; d_call: -; v_call: TRBV28; cdr3_nt: TGTGCCAGCACCCACCCCAGGGCCCGCACCGGGGAGCTGTTTTTT; cdr3_aa: CASTHPRARTGELFF
j_call: TRBJ2-5; clone_size: -; d_call: TRBD2; v_call: TRBV13; cdr3_nt: TGTGCCAGCAGCTTAAGGCGGGGGGGCGTACAAGAGACCCAGTACTTC; cdr3_aa: CASSLRRGGVQETQYF
j_call: TRBJ1-3; clone_size: -; d_call: TRBD1; v_call: TRBV28; cdr3_nt: TGTGCCAGCAGTCCGACAGGGAGGCGAAACACCATATATTTT; cdr3_aa: CASSPTGRRNTIYF
j_call: TRBJ2-3; clone_size: -; d_call: TRBD1; v_call: TRBV29-1; cdr3_nt: TGCAGCGTTGAAGGGGACAGCGGACCAGATACGCAGTATTTT; cdr3_aa: CSVEGDSGPDTQYF
j_call: TRBJ1-1; clone_size: few; d_call: -; v_call: TRBV6-1; cdr3_nt: TGTGCCAGCAGTGATCGGAGGGGGAACACTGAAGCTTTCTTT; cdr3_aa: CASSDRRGNTEAFF
j_call: TRBJ2-7; clone_size: -; d_call: -; v_call: TRBV6-5; cdr3_nt: TGTGCCAGCAGTTACTCGCCGGGACTTTTCTACGAGCAGTACTTC; cdr3_aa: CASSYSPGLFYEQYF
j_call: TRBJ1-1; clone_size: -; d_call: TRBD1; v_call: TRBV10-2; cdr3_nt: TGCGCCAGCATCTCCGGGACAGGGTACACTGAAGCTTTCTTT; cdr3_aa: CASISGTGYTEAFF
j_call: TRBJ1-3; clone_size: -; d_call: TRBD1; v_call: TRBV12-5; cdr3_nt: TGTGCTAGTGGTTTGGGACAGGGGCGCTCTGGAAACACCATATATTTT; cdr3_aa: CASGLGQGRSGNTIYF
j_call: TRBJ2-7; clone_size: once; d_call: TRBD2; v_call: TRBV5-1; cdr3_nt: TGCGCCAGCAGCCCCGGGGGGGCTGTCGAGCAGTACTTC; cdr3_aa: CASSPGGAVEQYF
j_call: TRBJ2-5; clone_size: -; d_call: TRBD2; v_call: TRBV3-1/TRBV3-2; cdr3_nt: TGTGCCAGCAGCCCCCTTGTAGGGCGGGGGCAAGAGACCCAGTACTTC; cdr3_aa: CASSPLVGRGQETQYF
j_call: TRBJ2-7; clone_size: -; d_call: TRBD1; v_call: TRBV6-6; cdr3_nt: TGTGCCAGCAGCACGACAGGGTTCCACGAGCAGTACTTC; cdr3_aa: CASSTTGFHEQYF
j_call: TRBJ1-2; clone_size: -; d_call: TRBD1; v_call: TRBV13; cdr3_nt: TGTGCCAGCAGCTTATTGGGACAGGGGTGGGGCTACACCTTC; cdr3_aa: CASSLLGQGWGYTF
j_call: TRBJ1-2; clone_size: once; d_call: TRBD1; v_call: TRBV7-2; cdr3_nt: TGTGCCAGCAGCTTCCCCGGGACAGACTATGGCTACACCTTC; cdr3_aa: CASSFPGTDYGYTF
j_call: TRBJ2-2; clone_size: once; d_call: TRBD2; v_call: TRBV5-1; cdr3_nt: TGCGCCAGCAGCTCGGGAGGGGTAGCGGTACAGAGAACCGGGGAGCTGTTTTTT; cdr3_aa: CASSSGGVAVQRTGELFF
j_call: TRBJ2-1; clone_size: -; d_call: TRBD2; v_call: TRBV9; cdr3_nt: TGTGCCAGCAGCGTAGCGCTAGCGGGGGGCACTGAGCAGTTCTTC; cdr3_aa: CASSVALAGGTEQFF
j_call: TRBJ1-1; clone_size: few; d_call: TRBD1; v_call: TRBV11-2; cdr3_nt: TGTGCCAGCACCACACCCAGGGGGCGAGGCACTGAAGCTTTCTTT; cdr3_aa: CASTTPRGRGTEAFF